Sequencing of this TCR beta chain was carried out in a study of blood T cell repertoires in COVID-19. As for the study in general: COVID-19 samples, acute and convalescent, were from the United States, Italy and Spain. Sources were T cells, B-cell-depleted T cells, or PBMCs; the material itself was cDNA or gDNA.

In the study's own analysis: Cell counts per sample came from amplifying reference gene primers. Method: immunoSEQ multiplex PCR; TCRdb's copy keeps in-frame clones and lacks some. The DNA gave D and trimming, while V, J and clone size come from that table. The sample includes about 130,000 clones, over 75% of them seen just once. The ends were cut back, 0 bases at V and 5 bases at J, with 14 bases in the middle. Germline assignment: CDR1 SGHKS and CDR2 YYEKEE (reference sequence). The CDR3 length is 15 residues. This TCR was recovered from a human donor in a cohort sampled during active COVID-19. Sample: peripheral blood. The genes are TRBV5-5 and TRBJ1-1, with D possibly being TRBD1 (5 bases). In DNA, the CDR3 is TGTGCCAGCAGCTTGGAACCCGACAGAAGGACTGAAGCTTTCTTT. Translated, it gives CASSLEPDRRTEAFF.